The clone carrying this TCR beta chain was seen repeatedly, ten times or more. The antigen is undetermined. The data are from a study of human T cells and chemical hapten exposure. Study-wide context: Diphenylcyclopropenone was administered weekly to the scalp of patients throughout the roughly 25-week study. Patch tests delivered 0.01% DPC to the upper back and were evaluated at 6 days.

Germline CDR1 and CDR2: SGHAT and FQNNGV. CDR3 length: 13 amino acids. Trimming left V 4 bases short and J 5 bases short, with 11 bases between. What the library attached to individual cDNA molecules were unique molecular identifiers. TCRdb reprocessed the RACE reads with MiXCR, giving one entry per CDR3 protein. The sample yields around 71,000 distinct CDR3 sequences, roughly 9.2% seen once. Study-wide findings and caveats: Relative to controls, expanded TCRs formed significantly more large CDR3 similarity clusters.

Time point: patch test 1, 2 weeks after DPC sensitization. Stated treatment: therapeutic diphenylcyclopropenone sensitization with weekly scalp DPC. The sequence came from a woman in her forties with alopecia areata. Some clones in this sample may be carry-over from other donors' samples. Sample: whole blood, taken in connection with sensitization to the hapten diphenylcyclopropenone (DPC). The chain carries TRBV11-2 and TRBJ2-5; unclear D gene. In DNA form, the CDR3 reads TGTGCCAGCAGCTCCCGGTTTTTGGAGACCCAGTACTTC. It encodes CASSSRFLETQYF. The variable domain in full, completed from reference TRBV11-2 and TRBJ2-5, reads EAGVAQSPRYKIIEKRQSVAFWCNPISGHATLYWYQQILGQGPKLLIQFQNNGVVDDSQLPKDRFSAERLKGVDSTLKIQPAKLEDSAVYLCASSSRFLETQYFGPGTRLLVL.